Presented here are 31 T cell receptor beta chains from one specimen sequenced in a study of blood T cell repertoires in COVID-19. The method was immunoSEQ multiplex PCR; TCRdb's version includes in-frame clones alone and lacks a portion of them. The repertoire holds 290,000 or so clones, with 90% as singletons. What was sequenced was PBMCs or T cells enriched from blood (not recorded which). Source of these receptors: a woman in her 30s who had recovered from COVID-19.

The J gene is TRBJ2-2, the V gene TRBV7-2, with 7 bases matching TRBD2. Trimming at V came to 5 bases and at J to 5 bases, leaving 11 bases not matched to a gene. The CDR3 is 16 residues long. Looked up from germline, CDR1 is SGHTA and CDR2 is FQGNSA. CDR3 DNA sequence: TGTGCCAGCAGCCTGGGTGGCGGGAGAGGGACCGGGGAGCTGTTTTTT. This gives the protein CASSLGGGRGTGELFF.

The chain links TRBV2 to TRBJ2-2, with a weak D call TRBD1 (5 bases). Trimming left V 3 bases short and J 6 bases short, with 14 bases between. The germline V gene encodes CDR1 SNHLY and CDR2 FYNNEI. The CDR3 covers 15 residues. The CDR3 coding sequence is TGTGCCAGCAGTGAGGCAGGGATTGGTTCCGGGGAGCTGTTTTTT. This encodes CASSEAGIGSGELFF.

Only a few counts were recorded for this clone. The gene calls are TRBV5-6 and TRBJ2-2; D is possibly TRBD2 (5 bases). The CDR3 extends over 13 amino acids. Germline-derived CDR1 and CDR2 are SGHDT and YYEEEE. Trimming took off 2 bases at V and 5 bases at J, with 7 bases between the two ends. The CDR3 DNA is TGTGCCAGCAGCTTTAGCGTTACCGGGGAGCTGTTTTTT. Its translation is CASSFSVTGELFF.

The chain carries TRBV2 and TRBJ2-7; 11 nucleotides match TRBD2. This CDR3 has 17 residues. Germline V gives CDR1 SNHLY, CDR2 FYNNEI. With V trimmed by 6 bases and J by 1 base, 11 bases remained unmatched. CDR3 residues: CASSPQRLAGLSYEQYF. The CDR3 DNA sequence: TGTGCCAGCAGCCCTCAAAGACTAGCGGGACTTTCCTACGAGCAGTACTTC.

With respect to this clone: Other nucleotide sequences in the sample specify the same CDR3. The DNA for the CDR3 is TGTGCCAGCAGCTTGGTCGTAGCCGGGAACACTGAAGCTTTCTTT. This sequence encodes CASSLVVAGNTEAFF. The chain recombines TRBV5-4 with TRBJ1-1; D is unresolved. The CDR3 consists of 15 residues. The V gene lost 0 bases and the J gene lost 1 base, with 10 bases spanning the gap. Germline CDR1 SGHNT, CDR2 YYREEE (reference sequence).

The CDR3 nucleotides read TGTGCCAGCAGCCAAGATTCAACTCCCGGGACAGGGTTGCCCGAAAAACTGTTTTTT. Its translation: CASSQDSTPGTGLPEKLFF. This chain uses TRBV3-1 (or the pseudogene TRBV3-2) with TRBJ1-4; 9 nucleotides line up with TRBD1. V trimming: 0 bases; J trimming: 8 bases; junction bases outside the gene matches: 16. The CDR3 extends over 19 amino acids. Germline loops: CDR1 LGHDT, CDR2 YNNKEL (reference sequence).

Only a few counts were recorded for this clone. The rearrangement uses TRBV6-4 and TRBJ2-2, with 8 bases lining up with TRBD2. With V trimmed by 8 bases and J by 1 base, 3 bases remained unmatched. The CDR3 loop spans 14 amino acids. In germline, CDR1 is MRHNA, CDR2 SNTAGT. The CDR3 is CASQRELNTGELFF. Written as DNA, the CDR3 is TGTGCCAGCCAGCGGGAGTTGAACACCGGGGAGCTGTTTTTT.

J is TRBJ2-1 and V is TRBV9, with 13 bases lining up with TRBD2. J gave up 8 bases and V 4 bases, and 15 bases lay outside the gene matches. Germline V gene lookup returns CDR1 SGDLS and CDR2 YYNGEE. The CDR3 covers 18 residues. DNA of the CDR3: TGTGCCAGCAGCCTTGGGAGGGGTCCAGGACTAGCGGGGGATGAGCAGTTCTTC. This codes for CASSLGRGPGLAGDEQFF.

The V gene is TRBV4-2, the J gene TRBJ2-1, with TRBD2 matching 9 bases. J gave up 3 bases and V 0 bases, and 6 bases lay outside the gene matches. Germline values: CDR1 LGHNA, CDR2 YNFKEQ. The CDR3 has 17 amino acids. The CDR3 region has the DNA TGTGCCAGCAGCCAAGATCTTACGCGGGAGGGCTACAATGAGCAGTTCTTC. Its protein product is CASSQDLTREGYNEQFF.

The V and J genes are TRBV6-1 and TRBJ2-1, with a possible D match to TRBD1 (6 bases). The CDR3 consists of 17 residues. Germline assignment: CDR1 MNHNS and CDR2 SASEGT. V was pared by 3 bases and J by 0 bases, with 15 bases between. The CDR3: CASSDPGHQSSYNEQFF. Here the CDR3 DNA reads TGTGCCAGCAGTGACCCGGGACACCAGAGCTCCTACAATGAGCAGTTCTTC.

The chain employs TRBV3-1 (or the pseudogene TRBV3-2) and TRBJ1-1; D uncertain. V lost 0 bases and J lost 6, with 11 bases in between. The CDR3 extends over 14 amino acids. Germline V gene lookup returns CDR1 LGHDT and CDR2 YNNKEL (reference sequence). The CDR3 loop reads CASSQDHVGAEAFF. For the CDR3, the DNA is TGTGCCAGCAGCCAAGATCACGTAGGAGCTGAAGCTTTCTTT.

The chain has TRBV27 and TRBJ2-1, with 8 bases that match TRBD1. This CDR3 has 13 amino acids. Germline assignment: CDR1 MNHEY and CDR2 SMNVEV (reference sequence). V lost 5 bases to trimming and J lost 6 bases; unmatched junction nucleotides: 3. The CDR3 is CASSPGTGNEQFF. DNA of the CDR3: TGTGCCAGCAGTCCCGGGACAGGCAATGAGCAGTTCTTC.

This chain's CDR3 is CASSPRTSGTVTQYF. CDR3 nucleotides: TGTGCCAGCAGCCCTAGGACTAGCGGGACCGTGACGCAGTATTTT. V usage is TRBV7-8 and J usage is TRBJ2-3, with TRBD2 matching over 12 bases. V shed 5 bases and J 9 bases; nucleotides not matched to a gene: 9. Germline CDR1 and CDR2: SGHVS and FQNEAQ. The CDR3 contains 15 residues. Based on the CDR3 plus reference TRBV7-8 and TRBJ2-3, the full variable domain is GAGVSQSPRYKVAKRGQDVALRCDPISGHVSLFWYQQALGQGPEFLTYFQNEAQLDKSGLPSDRFFAERPEGSVSTLKIQRTQQEDSAVYLCASSPRTSGTVTQYFGPGTRLTVL.

The genes are TRBV19 and TRBJ2-3; the match to TRBD2 covers 7 bases. The CDR3 is 13 residues long. Germline assignment: CDR1 LNHDA and CDR2 SQIVND (reference sequence). This CDR3 reads CAVRLRETDTQYF. The CDR3 coding sequence is TGTGCGGTCCGTTTGCGGGAGACAGATACGCAGTATTTT.

The gene calls are TRBV29-1 and TRBJ2-7; 12 nucleotides align to TRBD2. Germline values: CDR1 SQVTM, CDR2 ANQGSEA. The CDR3 runs to 17 residues. V lost 2 bases, J lost 5 bases, and 13 bases stayed unmatched. CDR3 protein: CSVERGQRTSGMHEQYF. DNA for the CDR3: TGCAGCGTTGAAAGGGGACAAAGGACTAGCGGGATGCACGAGCAGTACTTC.

The V and J genes are TRBV19 and TRBJ2-2, with D possibly being TRBD1 (6 bases). The CDR3 has 15 residues. Trimming shortened V by 0 bases and J by 5 bases, and 10 bases separated the two germline ends. The V gene's germline CDR1 is LNHDA and CDR2 SQIVND (reference sequence). The CDR3 sequence is CASSIDAQGTGELFF. CDR3 in DNA: TGTGCCAGTAGTATAGACGCACAGGGTACCGGGGAGCTGTTTTTT.

The chain joins TRBV13 to TRBJ2-7, with TRBD1 identical over 7 bases. Germline-derived CDR1 and CDR2 are PRHDT and FYEKMQ (reference sequence). The CDR3 has 13 residues. Trimming took 3 bases from V and 5 from J; bases not matched to a gene: 4. The CDR3 nucleotides are TGTGCCAGCAGCTTCCGAGGGGGCCACGAGCAGTACTTC. Translating gives CASSFRGGHEQYF.

The CDR3 DNA follows: TGTGCCAGCAGTACCCCGGGGTACGAGCAGTACTTC. The encoded protein is CASSTPGYEQYF. The chain carries TRBV6-5 and TRBJ2-7; possibly TRBD2 for D (5 bases). The ends were cut back, 5 bases at V and 4 bases at J, with 9 bases in the middle. Germline CDR1 MNHEY, CDR2 SVGAGI. This CDR3 region has 12 residues.

This chain links TRBV5-4 with TRBJ1-6; 10 positions agree with TRBD1. The V and J ends lost 4 bases and 7 bases, in that order; junction bases with no gene match: 2. Germline values: CDR1 SGHNT, CDR2 YYREEE (reference sequence). The CDR3 contains 14 residues. DNA for the CDR3: TGTGCCAGCAGCGGGACAGGGGAGAATTCACCCCTCCACTTT. Its protein is CASSGTGENSPLHF.

The rearrangement uses TRBV24-1 and TRBJ1-4; D call uncertain. V lost 5 bases and J 7 bases, leaving 16 bases between the germline ends. The CDR3 contains 15 residues. Germline V gives CDR1 KGHDR, CDR2 SFDVKD. This CDR3 is CATSALDGLSEKLFF. The CDR3 DNA reads TGTGCCACCAGTGCCCTAGACGGTTTGAGTGAAAAACTGTTTTTT.

About this clone itself: This same CDR3 is encoded by further DNA sequences in the sample. The chain combines TRBV9 with TRBJ1-1; 9 bases match TRBD1. Germline V gene sequence: CDR1 SGDLS, CDR2 YYNGEE. The CDR3 is 15 amino acids. Trimming cost V 0 bases and J 2 bases; bases outside gene matches: 2. The DNA for the CDR3 is TGTGCCAGCAGCGTAGGGGGACAGGGAAACACTGAAGCTTTCTTT. Translated, it gives CASSVGGQGNTEAFF. Looking up the rest from reference TRBV9 and TRBJ1-1 gives the full variable domain: DSGVTQTPKHLITATGQRVTLRCSPRSGDLSVYWYQQSLDQGLQFLIQYYNGEERAKGNILERFSAQQFPDLHSELNLSSLELGDSALYFCASSVGGQGNTEAFFGQGTRLTVV.

The gene calls are TRBV27 and TRBJ2-2; 8 nucleotides align to TRBD1. Per the germline V gene, CDR1 is MNHEY and CDR2 is SMNVEV (reference sequence). The CDR3 is 15 residues long. With V trimmed by 6 bases and J by 0 bases, 3 bases remained unmatched. Here the CDR3 reads CASRSRGPNTGELFF. The CDR3 DNA sequence: TGTGCCAGCAGGTCCAGGGGGCCGAACACCGGGGAGCTGTTTTTT.

V is TRBV6-5 and J is TRBJ2-7; TRBD2 matches at 10 bases. J was trimmed by 2 bases and V by 2 bases; bases with no gene match: 0. Per the germline V gene, CDR1 is MNHEY and CDR2 is SVGAGI. CDR3 length: 14 amino acids. The CDR3 sequence is CASSYGTSAYEQYF. The DNA for the CDR3 is TGTGCCAGCAGTTACGGGACTAGCGCCTACGAGCAGTACTTC.

The chain carries TRBV6-5 and TRBJ2-4, with D uncertain. V was cut by 2 bases and J by 1 base, with 3 bases left in between. Germline V gene data show CDR1 as MNHEY and CDR2 as SVGAGI. The CDR3 is made up of 13 amino acids. The CDR3 protein is CASSYSAKNIQYF. In nucleotides, the CDR3 is TGTGCCAGCAGTTACAGCGCCAAAAACATTCAGTACTTC.

The V gene is TRBV28, the J gene TRBJ1-6; D remains ambiguous. Trimming removed 7 bases at V and 9 bases at J, with 16 bases between. Germline V gene sequence: CDR1 MDHEN, CDR2 SYDVKM. The CDR3 totals 14 residues. CDR3 sequence reads: CASTPSSVPSPLHF. Written as DNA, the CDR3 is TGTGCCAGCACCCCGAGTAGCGTACCTTCACCCCTCCACTTT.

J is TRBJ2-1 and V is TRBV11-3, with 11 bases that match TRBD2. This CDR3 has 15 residues. With 5 bases clipped from V and 10 bases from J, the junction kept 10 bases outside the gene matches. Germline assignment: CDR1 SGHNT and CDR2 YENEEA. The CDR3, as DNA: TGTGCCAGCAGCCCTGGGACTAGCGGTCTCCGGGAGCAGTTCTTC. Its translation is CASSPGTSGLREQFF.

The CDR3 loop reads CASSEGGAYPDTQYF. CDR3 bases: TGTGCCAGCAGTGAAGGCGGCGCCTACCCGGATACGCAGTATTTT. The chain joins TRBV2 to TRBJ2-3; D not resolved. Germline values: CDR1 SNHLY, CDR2 FYNNEI. The CDR3 length is 15 residues. Trimming pared 1 base from V and 6 bases from J, leaving 14 bases between.

The V and J genes are TRBV2 and TRBJ2-3; the D gene is possibly TRBD1 (6 bases). CDR1 is SNHLY and CDR2 is FYNNEI in the germline V gene. The CDR3 extends over 15 amino acids. The V gene lost 3 bases and the J gene lost 4 bases, with 14 bases spanning the gap. This CDR3 is CASSDPRGSADTQYF. DNA for the CDR3: TGTGCCAGCAGTGACCCCAGGGGAAGTGCAGATACGCAGTATTTT.

This chain connects TRBV4-1 to TRBJ2-2, with D unresolved. Germline lookup yields CDR1 MGHRA and CDR2 YSYEKL. The V and J ends lost 2 bases and 0 bases respectively, with 13 bases between them. The CDR3 runs 17 residues. The CDR3, as DNA: TGCGCCAGCAGCCAACGACTCAGAGATGCGAACACCGGGGAGCTGTTTTTT. Translated, it gives CASSQRLRDANTGELFF.

The chain uses TRBV18 and TRBJ2-2; possible D gene TRBD2, 6 bases. The ends were cut back, 4 bases at V and 6 bases at J, with 21 bases in the middle. This CDR3 region has 17 residues. Germline V gene lookup returns CDR1 KGHSH and CDR2 LQKENI. This CDR3 is CASSRQREISFAGELFF. CDR3 DNA: TGTGCCAGCTCACGTCAACGGGAGATTTCTTTTGCCGGGGAGCTGTTTTTT.

V usage is TRBV19 and J usage is TRBJ1-5; D not certain. This CDR3 spans 15 amino acids. Germline CDR1 and CDR2: LNHDA and SQIVND (reference sequence). V lost 4 bases and J 0 bases, leaving 10 bases between the germline ends. The CDR3 loop is CASSSARYSNQPQHF. The CDR3 DNA sequence: TGTGCCAGTAGTAGCGCCCGTTATAGCAATCAGCCCCAGCATTTT.